The sequence of this T cell receptor beta chain was determined in a study of T cell responses to AZD1222 COVID-19 vaccine. Findings and caveats of the study: Increased Spike-specific TCR breadth and depth were observed after two AZD1222 doses. Only after the peak T cell response were repertoires sampled. Targeting of unmutated variant regions was reportedly seen in nearly half of spike-specific TCRs.

About this clone itself: Antigen specificity is unknown.

The germline V gene encodes CDR1 SEHNR and CDR2 FQNEAQ (reference sequence). This CDR3 is 16 amino acids long. Trimming removed 0 bases from V and 3 bases from J, with 11 bases in between. The repertoire was sequenced with immunoSEQ multiplex PCR; TCRdb's copy has only in-frame clones and lacks some. Of approximately 150,000 clones listed, 89% are singletons. This chain connects TRBV7-9 to TRBJ1-4; D is perhaps TRBD1 (6 bases). The specimen comprised peripheral blood, sampled on day 0 of AZD1222 vaccination. This receptor was taken from an adult in good health. CDR3 residues: CASSLAAGAANEKLFF. The DNA of the CDR3 is TGTGCCAGCAGCTTAGCTGCGGGGGCGGCTAATGAAAAACTGTTTTTT.